One sample yielded the 2 T cell receptor beta chains listed below, sequenced in a study of OX40 agonist ivuxolimab in advanced cancers. Profiling relied on immunoSEQ multiplex PCR, and the TCRdb table lists in-frame clones only, not all of them. Here the sample spans approximately 160,000 clones, 85% to 95% being singletons. Sequenced here: CD4+ or CD8+ T cells sorted from blood, sampled in a trial of the OX40 agonist ivuxolimab. The receptors shown here come from an adult with an advanced solid tumor such as melanoma, head and neck, liver or kidney cancer.

This chain connects TRBV7-9 to TRBJ2-5; D may match TRBD1 or TRBD2 (5 bases each). The CDR3 contains 13 residues. From germline, CDR1 is SEHNR and CDR2 FQNEAQ (reference sequence). V was cut by 5 bases and J by 1 base, with 8 bases left in between. CDR3 DNA: TGTGCCAGCAGCACGGGACCCCAAGAGACCCAGTACTTC. Its translation is CASSTGPQETQYF.

This chain links TRBV7-2 with TRBJ2-1, with 8 bases lining up with TRBD1. Per the germline V gene, CDR1 is SGHTA and CDR2 is FQGNSA. The V gene end was trimmed by 4 bases and the J gene end by 4 bases; junction bases not matched to a gene: 3. The CDR3 has 14 amino acids. The CDR3 here is CASSSGQVYNEQFF. In DNA form, the CDR3 reads TGTGCCAGCAGCTCGGGACAGGTATACAATGAGCAGTTCTTC.